The rows below give T cell receptor beta chains drawn from one sample of a study of lymphopenia after photon versus proton radiotherapy. Sequencing used immunoSEQ multiplex PCR; TCRdb keeps in-frame clones, though not all of them. The sample shows under 65,000 clones, less than 85% of them seen only once. The material sequenced was peripheral blood, taken from a patient treated with proton-based radiotherapy. The source of these receptors is a man aged 55-75 years with pancreatic cancer. Each CDR3 is given with its conserved first and last residue. The order of the fields is clone size, V gene, J gene, D gene, CDR3 protein, CDR3 DNA. The D gene is left open where the match is weak. Clone size is not always given. Where it is, it says once, few, many or a class for expanded clones.

size: .; V: TRBV5-1; J: TRBJ2-4; D: TRBD2; CDR3: CASSKTGGLDIQYF; DNA: TGCGCCAGTTCCAAAACGGGAGGTTTGGACATTCAGTACTTC
size: .; V: TRBV7-3; J: TRBJ2-1; D: TRBD2; CDR3: CASSPGGSGRSYNEQFF; DNA: TGTGCCAGCAGCCCCGGGGGTAGCGGGCGCTCCTACAATGAGCAGTTCTTC
size: .; V: TRBV27; J: TRBJ2-7; D: .; CDR3: CASQRTWAGSYEQYF; DNA: TGTGCCAGCCAGAGGACCTGGGCAGGTTCCTACGAGCAGTACTTC
size: few; V: TRBV6-5; J: TRBJ1-4; D: TRBD1; CDR3: CASRGTGAEKLFF; DNA: TGTGCCAGCAGGGGGACAGGGGCTGAAAAACTGTTTTTT
size: once; V: TRBV27; J: TRBJ2-1; D: .; CDR3: CASSFLGRGNEQFF; DNA: TGTGCCAGCAGTTTTCTCGGCAGGGGTAATGAGCAGTTCTTC
size: .; V: TRBV28; J: TRBJ2-4; D: .; CDR3: CASSPGFWAKNIQYF; DNA: TGTGCCAGCAGCCCAGGGTTTTGGGCCAAAAACATTCAGTACTTC
size: .; V: TRBV18; J: TRBJ1-5; D: TRBD1; CDR3: CASSRTPGQGGQPQHF; DNA: TGTGCCAGCTCACGAACCCCGGGACAGGGCGGGCAGCCCCAGCATTTT
size: .; V: TRBV11-2; J: TRBJ2-4; D: .; CDR3: CASSFSKNIQYF; DNA: TGTGCCAGCAGCTTCAGTAAAAACATTCAGTACTTC
size: .; V: TRBV5-1; J: TRBJ2-2; D: .; CDR3: CASSPGDRNTGELFF; DNA: TGCGCCAGCAGCCCGGGGGACCGAAACACCGGGGAGCTGTTTTTT
size: .; V: TRBV7-2; J: TRBJ2-1; D: TRBD2; CDR3: CASSTRLAGPNEQFF; DNA: TGTGCCAGCAGCACCCGACTAGCGGGCCCCAATGAGCAGTTCTTC
size: .; V: TRBV11-3; J: TRBJ2-1; D: .; CDR3: CASSSGSEEQFF; DNA: TGTGCCAGCAGCTCTGGGTCGGAGGAGCAGTTCTTC